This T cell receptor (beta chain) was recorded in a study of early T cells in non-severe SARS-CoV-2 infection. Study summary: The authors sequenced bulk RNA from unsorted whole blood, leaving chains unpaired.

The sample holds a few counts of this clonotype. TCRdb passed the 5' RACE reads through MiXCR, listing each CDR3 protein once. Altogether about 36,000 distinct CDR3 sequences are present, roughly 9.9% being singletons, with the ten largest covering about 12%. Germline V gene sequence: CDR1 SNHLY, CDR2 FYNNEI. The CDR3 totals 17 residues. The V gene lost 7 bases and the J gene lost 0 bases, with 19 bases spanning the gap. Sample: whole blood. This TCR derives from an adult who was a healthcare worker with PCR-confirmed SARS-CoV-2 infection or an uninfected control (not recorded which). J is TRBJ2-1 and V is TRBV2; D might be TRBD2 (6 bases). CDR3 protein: CASKEATGTGSYNEQFF. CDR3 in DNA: TGTGCCAGCAAGGAGGCGACGGGGACTGGCTCCTACAATGAGCAGTTCTTC.